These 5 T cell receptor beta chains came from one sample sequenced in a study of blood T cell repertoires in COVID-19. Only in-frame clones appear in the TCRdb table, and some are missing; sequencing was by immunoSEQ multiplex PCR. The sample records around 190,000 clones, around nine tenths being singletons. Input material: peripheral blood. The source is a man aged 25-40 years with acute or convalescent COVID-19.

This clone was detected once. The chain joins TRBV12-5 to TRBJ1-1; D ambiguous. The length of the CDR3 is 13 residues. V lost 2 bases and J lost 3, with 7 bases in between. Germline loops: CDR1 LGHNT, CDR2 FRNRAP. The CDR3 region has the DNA TGTGCTAGTGGTTTGTACAGCTACACTGAAGCTTTCTTT. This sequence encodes CASGLYSYTEAFF.

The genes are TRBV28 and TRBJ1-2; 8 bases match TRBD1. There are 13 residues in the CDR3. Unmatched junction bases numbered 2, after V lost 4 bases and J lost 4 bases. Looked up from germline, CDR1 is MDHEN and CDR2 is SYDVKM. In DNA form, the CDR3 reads TGTGCCAGCAGTTACAGGGGGGGCTATGGCTACACCTTC. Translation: CASSYRGGYGYTF.

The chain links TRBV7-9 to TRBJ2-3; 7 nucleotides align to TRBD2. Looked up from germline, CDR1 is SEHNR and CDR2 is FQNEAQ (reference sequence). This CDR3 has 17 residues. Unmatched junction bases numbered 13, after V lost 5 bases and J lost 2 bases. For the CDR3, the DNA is TGTGCCAGCAGCCTCGCACTGGGCGCGGGGGACACAGATACGCAGTATTTT. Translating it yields CASSLALGAGDTDTQYF.

The CDR3 bases are TGTGCCAGCAGCTTAATACGAGGGGGCAGGTCCTACGAGCAGTACTTC. As protein: CASSLIRGGRSYEQYF. The rearrangement links TRBV7-9 to TRBJ2-7; 7 bases fit TRBD1. Germline CDR1 reads SEHNR; CDR2 reads FQNEAQ (reference sequence). The V gene end was trimmed by 2 bases and the J gene end by 1 base; junction bases not matched to a gene: 8. This CDR3 contains 16 residues.

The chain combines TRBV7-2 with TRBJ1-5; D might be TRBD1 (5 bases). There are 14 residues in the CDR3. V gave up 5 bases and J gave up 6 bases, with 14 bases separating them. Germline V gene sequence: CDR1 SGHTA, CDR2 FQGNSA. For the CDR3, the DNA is TGTGCCAGCAGCCCCCGGGCCCAGGGTCAGCCCCAGCATTTT. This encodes CASSPRAQGQPQHF.